One and the same sample provided the 2 T cell receptor beta chains below, sequenced in a study of post-analysis software for immune sequencing data. Notes on the study in general: Controls showed lower frequencies than patients for five TRBV segments, and TRBV5-6, TRBV5-1 and TRBV20-1 were among these.

Their recognized antigens are unknown. cDNA libraries of TCR beta carried unique molecular identifiers. TCRdb recomputed calls from the PCR reads with MiXCR, one row per CDR3 protein. This sample has fewer than 700,000 distinct CDR3 sequences; 44% occur once, and the top ten carry roughly 1.7%. The specimen sequenced was blood. The receptors here all came from a girl between 10 and 17 years old with multiple sclerosis.

This rearrangement joins TRBV2 to TRBJ2-3, with 7 bases identical to TRBD1. Per the germline V gene, CDR1 is SNHLY and CDR2 is FYNNEI. Trimming at V came to 7 bases and at J to 10 bases, leaving 11 bases not matched to a gene. This CDR3 region has 13 residues. The chain's CDR3 is CASNGQVHAAQYF. The CDR3 DNA reads as TGTGCCAGCAATGGACAGGTCCATGCTGCGCAGTATTTT.

The chain couples TRBV25-1 to TRBJ2-1, with 9 bases aligning to TRBD2. This CDR3 comprises 14 residues. The germline CDR1 and CDR2 sequences are MGHDK and SYGVNS. Losses at the gene ends were 7 bases for V and 6 bases for J; bases not matched to a gene: 7. The CDR3 here is CASTKAGGPNEQFF. The CDR3 nucleotides read TGTGCCAGCACCAAGGCGGGGGGGCCCAATGAGCAGTTCTTC.